These 26 T cell receptor beta chains share one sample of origin, sequenced in a study of blood T cells in healthy people across ages. Primed by a sample-barcoded 5' primer and a J-beta primer mix, a second PCR proceeded for about 6 to 12 cycles. TCRdb analysed the 5' RACE reads with MiXCR anew, one entry per CDR3 protein. Of about 770,000 distinct CDR3 sequences listed, approximately 48% were seen once; the top ten hold 15% to 25%. Sequencing was done on a sample of blood. The receptors were gathered from a man aged 60 to 75 in good health.

The gene calls are TRBV20-1 and TRBJ2-5, with D perhaps matching TRBD2 (6 bases). Between the trimmed V and J ends, which lost 3 bases and 4 bases, there was a span of 21 bases. The CDR3 is made up of 16 amino acids. Germline-derived CDR1 and CDR2 are DFQATT and SNEGSKA (reference sequence). The CDR3 coding sequence is TGCAGTGCTAGCGACACACCGGGACTGGGGGGAGAGACCCAGTACTTC. Encoded protein: CSASDTPGLGGETQYF.

This clonotype has only a few counts. The rearrangement links TRBV5-1 to TRBJ1-2; D gene unclear. This CDR3 comprises 15 residues. The ends were cut back, 0 bases at V and 3 bases at J, with 12 bases in the middle. Germline V CDR1 and CDR2: SGHRS, YFSETQ. Here the CDR3 DNA reads TGCGCCAGCAGCTTGGTTGGGGTTCCGGACTATGGCTACACCTTC. Translation gives CASSLVGVPDYGYTF.

This clonotype was seen a few times. The chain employs TRBV20-1 and TRBJ2-7; D possibly corresponds to TRBD2 (5 bases). The CDR3 covers 14 residues. The V end lost 6 bases, the J end lost 2 bases, and 17 bases lay between the germline ends. CDR1 and CDR2 from the germline V gene are DFQATT and SNEGSKA (reference sequence). The CDR3 here is CSAAAGITPYEQYF. The CDR3 bases are TGCAGTGCCGCCGCCGGGATCACGCCCTACGAGCAGTACTTC.

The chain employs TRBV2 and TRBJ1-5; no clear D. The CDR3 covers 15 residues. Per the germline V gene, CDR1 is SNHLY and CDR2 is FYNNEI. V was cut by 2 bases and J by 3 bases, with 11 bases left in between. This CDR3 reads CASSELSAANQPQHF. As DNA, the CDR3 is TGTGCCAGCAGTGAATTGTCCGCGGCCAATCAGCCCCAGCATTTT.

In its sample, this clonotype was seen once. A much bigger clone sits one base away, suggesting this may be a read error. The genes are TRBV10-3 and TRBJ2-7, with TRBD2 identical over 8 bases. The CDR3 consists of 15 residues. The V gene end was trimmed by 6 bases and the J gene end by 4 bases; junction bases not matched to a gene: 11. Germline V lookup: CDR1 ENHRY, CDR2 SYGVKD. In DNA form, the CDR3 reads TGTGCCATCAGGGCCTCCGACGGGGGGGCTTACGAGCAGTACTTC. Its translation is CAIRASDGGAYEQYF.

The chain recombines TRBV24-1 with TRBJ2-7, with D possibly being TRBD1 (5 bases). Germline V gene sequence: CDR1 KGHDR, CDR2 SFDVKD. CDR3 size: 13 residues. V was shortened by 3 bases and J by 7 bases, with 12 bases between the two germline ends. CDR3 residues: CATSDSTGGEQYF. The CDR3 coding sequence is TGTGCCACCAGTGATAGTACAGGCGGTGAGCAGTACTTC.

The gene calls are TRBV30 and TRBJ2-1, with 11 positions matching TRBD2. Germline loops: CDR1 GTSNPN, CDR2 SVGIG (reference sequence). V lost 4 bases and J lost 10; bases outside the gene matches: 3. CDR3 length: 12 residues. The CDR3 sequence is CAWTSGGPEQFF. In nucleotides, the CDR3 is TGTGCCTGGACTAGCGGGGGGCCGGAGCAGTTCTTC. Together with reference TRBV30 and TRBJ2-1, the CDR3 gives the full variable domain: SQTIHQWPATLVQPVGSPLSLECTVEGTSNPNLYWYRQAAGRGLQLLFYSVGIGQISSEVPQNLSASRPQDRQFILSSKKLLLSDSGFYLCAWTSGGPEQFFGPGTRLTVL.

The J gene is TRBJ2-7, the V gene TRBV13; tentative D call: TRBD2 (6 bases). There are 16 residues in the CDR3. V gave up 0 bases and J gave up 0 bases, with 12 bases separating them. Germline V lookup: CDR1 PRHDT, CDR2 FYEKMQ (reference sequence). CDR3 in DNA: TGTGCCAGCAGCTTAGGGCGGGGACCCTCCTCCTACGAGCAGTACTTC. This encodes CASSLGRGPSSYEQYF.

The rearrangement joins TRBV7-2 to TRBJ2-5; D not resolved. V gave up 1 base and J gave up 7 bases, with 7 bases separating them. The length of the CDR3 is 12 residues. Germline V CDR1 and CDR2: SGHTA, FQGNSA. The CDR3 sequence is CASSLEVGTQYF. The CDR3 nucleotides read TGTGCCAGCAGCTTAGAAGTGGGGACCCAGTACTTC.

This clonotype came up many times. The chain links TRBV29-1 to TRBJ2-7; 7 bases are a match to TRBD2. This CDR3 is built from 13 residues. Trimming cost V 7 bases and J 4 bases; bases outside gene matches: 10. CDR1 SQVTM and CDR2 ANQGSEA come from the germline V gene. The chain's CDR3 is CSARAGGLYEQYF. In DNA, the CDR3 is TGCAGCGCGAGGGCCGGGGGACTATACGAGCAGTACTTC.

The table lists this clonotype with many counts. The gene calls are TRBV9 and TRBJ2-3; 9 bases line up with TRBD2. Trimming at V came to 3 bases and at J to 6 bases, leaving 17 bases not matched to a gene. The CDR3 contains 18 residues. Germline V gene lookup returns CDR1 SGDLS and CDR2 YYNGEE. The CDR3 DNA is TGTGCCAGCAGCGGCCTCGAGGGCGGGGGGGCGGTACGGGATACGCAGTATTTT. Protein product: CASSGLEGGGAVRDTQYF.

The sample holds a few counts of this clonotype. The rearrangement links TRBV2 to TRBJ2-7; 9 positions agree with TRBD1. Germline loops: CDR1 SNHLY, CDR2 FYNNEI. V lost 3 bases to trimming and J lost 0 bases; unmatched junction nucleotides: 3. This CDR3 is 15 amino acids long. CDR3 loop: CASSEDRGYSYEQYF. CDR3 DNA sequence: TGTGCCAGCAGTGAGGACAGGGGCTACTCCTACGAGCAGTACTTC.

The table lists this clonotype with a few counts. The rearrangement uses TRBV6-5 and TRBJ2-2; 11 positions match TRBD1. The V gene end was trimmed by 2 bases and the J gene end by 13 bases; junction bases not matched to a gene: 9. This CDR3 comprises 15 residues. CDR1 and CDR2 from the germline V gene are MNHEY and SVGAGI. The CDR3 DNA reads TGTGCCAGCAGTTACGACGGGACAGGGGGAAAGGCGCTGTTTTTT. This translates into CASSYDGTGGKALFF.

To note about this clonotype: A read error may explain this, as a much larger clone is one base away. The chain joins TRBV7-2 to TRBJ2-5; a possible D gene is TRBD2 (6 bases). The J call may be mistaken, given a closer DNA end match to TRBJ2-7. The CDR3 length is 15 residues. Germline CDR1 is SGHTA and CDR2 is FQGNSA. This CDR3 reads CASSLGTTYAYEQYF. The CDR3 nucleotides are TGTGCCAGCAGCTTAGGGACTACCTACGCCTACGAGCAGTACTTC.

In its sample, this clonotype was seen a few times. The CDR3 DNA reads TGCGCCAGCAGCCAGTGGGACCGCCGGAGCTCCTACAATGAGCAGTTCTTC. Protein product: CASSQWDRRSSYNEQFF. The J gene is TRBJ2-1, the V gene TRBV4-3; D possibly uses TRBD1 or TRBD2 (5 bases each). CDR1 is LGHNA, CDR2 YSLEER, per germline. This CDR3 has 17 residues. Trimming stripped 3 bases from V and 0 bases from J, with 15 bases between.

The chain joins TRBV7-6 to TRBJ2-1; possibly TRBD2 for D (6 bases). V was clipped by 5 bases and J by 2 bases, with 16 bases between them. CDR1 is SGHVS, CDR2 FNYEAQ, per germline. The CDR3 runs 16 residues. In DNA, the CDR3 is TGTGCCAGCAGCCCCGGTGTAGCGGTTACCTACAATGAGCAGTTCTTC. It encodes CASSPGVAVTYNEQFF. The variable domain in full, with the rest retrieved from reference TRBV7-6 and TRBJ2-1, is GAGVSQSPRYKVTKRGQDVALRCDPISGHVSLYWYRQALGQGPEFLTYFNYEAQQDKSGLPNDRFSAERPEGSISTLTIQRTEQRDSAMYRCASSPGVAVTYNEQFFGPGTRLTVL.

Of note for this clonotype: A read error may explain this, as a much larger clone is one base away. The chain joins TRBV6-2 or TRBV6-3 to TRBJ1-1, with 7 positions matching TRBD1. The CDR3 extends over 15 amino acids. Germline CDR1 and CDR2: MNHEY and SVGEGT. The CDR3, as DNA: TGTGCCAGCATCAACCGACAGGGTAGCAACACTGGAGCTTTCTTT. Its protein product is CASINRQGSNTGAFF.

This clonotype appeared a few times. The genes are TRBV5-1 and TRBJ2-6; D is unclear. Germline CDR1 and CDR2: SGHRS and YFSETQ. This CDR3 contains 16 residues. Deletions cut 0 bases from V and 2 bases from J, with 9 bases between. The CDR3 sequence: CASSLAMATGANVLTF. The CDR3 DNA sequence: TGCGCCAGCAGCTTGGCCATGGCAACTGGGGCCAACGTCCTGACTTTC.

The rearrangement uses TRBV7-9 and TRBJ1-1, with a weak D call TRBD1 (6 bases). With 1 base removed from V and 5 bases from J, the gap between germline ends came to 17 bases. CDR3 size: 16 residues. CDR1 is SEHNR and CDR2 is FQNEAQ in the germline V gene (reference sequence). DNA for the CDR3: TGTGCCAGCAGCTTAGAGGGGCAGGGGTCTTGGACTGAAGCTTTCTTT. Translation gives CASSLEGQGSWTEAFF.

This clonotype has a handful of counts. The rearrangement joins TRBV20-1 to TRBJ2-7; unclear D gene. V lost 3 bases and J 3 bases, leaving 6 bases between the germline ends. This CDR3 has 11 amino acids. Germline-derived CDR1 and CDR2 are DFQATT and SNEGSKA (reference sequence). CDR3 bases: TGCAGTGCTAGTGGGGTCTACGAGCAGTACTTC. It translates to CSASGVYEQYF.

This clonotype was seen a few times. This chain links TRBV18 with TRBJ2-1, with D possibly matching TRBD1 (6 bases). The CDR3 sequence is 14 residues long. CDR1 KGHSH and CDR2 LQKENI come from the germline V gene. V shed 3 bases and J shed 7 bases, with 13 bases lying between them. This chain's CDR3 is CASSPMGAGNEQFF. CDR3 sequence (DNA): TGTGCCAGCTCACCCATGGGGGCCGGGAATGAGCAGTTCTTC.

This clonotype was counted a few times. The chain combines TRBV6-2 or TRBV6-3 with TRBJ2-5, with a tentative D call TRBD2 (5 bases). The CDR3 covers 15 residues. V was cut by 5 bases and J by 5 bases, with 18 bases left in between. Germline V gives CDR1 MNHEY, CDR2 SVGEGT. DNA for the CDR3: TGTGCCAGCAGTCGACCCAAACTAGAAAAGGAGACCCAGTACTTC. Residues: CASSRPKLEKETQYF.

V and J are TRBV5-6 and TRBJ2-5; 8 bases agree with TRBD1. This CDR3 contains 15 residues. The V and J ends lost 5 bases and 3 bases, in that order; junction bases with no gene match: 9. CDR1 is SGHDT, CDR2 YYEEEE, per germline. CDR3 in amino acids: CASSQIDRGKETQYF. Written as DNA, the CDR3 is TGTGCCAGCAGTCAGATTGACAGGGGAAAAGAGACCCAGTACTTC. The full variable domain, its missing parts supplied by reference TRBV5-6 and TRBJ2-5, is DAGVTQSPTHLIKTRGQQVTLRCSPKSGHDTVSWYQQALGQGPQFIFQYYEEEERQRGNFPDRFSGHQFPNYSSELNVNALLLGDSALYLCASSQIDRGKETQYFGPGTRLLVL.

The chain couples TRBV20-1 to TRBJ2-3; a weak D match, TRBD2 (6 bases). Germline V CDR1 and CDR2: DFQATT, SNEGSKA (reference sequence). Trimming took off 3 bases at V and 5 bases at J, with 15 bases between the two ends. This CDR3 comprises 14 residues. DNA of the CDR3: TGCAGTGCTAGTCGGGGGTCGACGGGAGATACGCAGTATTTT. It yields the protein CSASRGSTGDTQYF.

The chain uses TRBV9 and TRBJ1-1; D is unclear. Germline loops: CDR1 SGDLS, CDR2 YYNGEE. V was shortened by 0 bases and J by 1 base, with 13 bases between the two germline ends. CDR3 length equals 16 residues. The CDR3 nucleotides are TGTGCCAGCAGCGTAGATGTTGGGCTGCGGAACACTGAAGCTTTCTTT. It is translated as CASSVDVGLRNTEAFF.

The chain is built from TRBV6-2 or TRBV6-3 and TRBJ1-2; tentative D call: TRBD1 (6 bases). The CDR3 is 14 amino acids. Germline CDR1 reads MNHEY; CDR2 reads SVGEGT. V was cut by 6 bases and J by 5 bases, with 16 bases left in between. CDR3 coding DNA: TGTGCCAGCAGCCCCTACGGACAGAGTTATGGCTACACCTTC. As protein: CASSPYGQSYGYTF.